This T cell receptor beta chain was documented in a study of identical twins. Comments on this clonotype: Its specificity is not known.

Each donor was a healthy Caucasian. This CDR3 spans 16 amino acids. From germline, CDR1 is SGHRS and CDR2 YFSETQ. Trimming stripped 4 bases from V and 4 bases from J, with 21 bases between. It was template switching that added a universal primer site, and there were unique molecular identifiers on the cDNA. Using its own MiXCR run on the 5' RACE reads, TCRdb lists one record per CDR3 protein. This sample carries around 480,000 distinct CDR3 sequences, approximately 15% of them seen once, and the ten largest clones take about 0.52%. Regarding the study as a whole: Memory repertoires lacked the insertion deficit that abundant cord blood beta clonotypes showed. Instead of following the same donors, the conclusions were based on cross-sectional statistical analysis.

The data were also submitted as part of a second study, on yellow fever vaccine responses in identical twins.

This sequence joins TRBV5-1 and TRBJ2-7, with D perhaps being TRBD1 or TRBD2 (8 bases each). This TCR came from a woman aged 18-30 years in good health. The sequenced material came from CD4+ T cells sorted from blood. CDR3 sequence: CASSRGGTGTGYEQYF. The CDR3, as DNA: TGCGCCAGCAGCCGGGGGGGGACCGGGACAGGTTACGAGCAGTACTTC.